This TCR beta chain appears in the sequencing data of a study of blood T cell repertoires in COVID-19. There are 13 residues in the CDR3. The V end lost 3 bases, the J end lost 7 bases, and 9 bases lay between the germline ends. Per the germline V gene, CDR1 is MDHEN and CDR2 is SYDVKM. Measured with immunoSEQ multiplex PCR; TCRdb has only the in-frame clones, and not every one. The sample comprises approximately 360,000 clones, 90% of which are singletons, and 6.5% rests with the top ten. Sequenced: peripheral blood. The chain recombines TRBV28 with TRBJ1-4; D uncertain. This TCR was recovered from a man between 18 and 29 years old with active or convalescent COVID-19. CDR3 nucleotide sequence: TGTGCCAGCAGTTTGAGGCGGGCTGAAAAACTGTTTTTT. Its protein is CASSLRRAEKLFF.